These T cell receptor beta chains were read from a single sample in a study of control samples from healthy donors and cancer patients. Sequenced by immunoSEQ multiplex PCR; TCRdb stores in-frame clones only, minus some. The data contain about 120,000 clones, 80% to 90% of them singletons. The material sequenced was blood. Every receptor here comes from a man aged 35 to 55 in good health. The CDR3 runs from the conserved cysteine through the conserved F or W. The D gene is left open where the match is weak. Some rows have no size entry. The others give once, few or many, or a class for an expanded clone.

V gene	clone size	D gene	J gene	CDR3 DNA	CDR3 protein
TRBV5-1	-	TRBD1	TRBJ2-7	TGCGCCAGCAGCCATGGACAGGGCTACGAGCAGTACTTC	CASSHGQGYEQYF
TRBV25-1	-	TRBD1	TRBJ1-2	TGTGCCTCCCGGAAAGGGGGCGCCGGCTATGGCTACACCTTC	CASRKGGAGYGYTF
TRBV4-1	-	TRBD1	TRBJ2-5	TGCGCCAGCAGCCGGACAGGGGGAGAGACCCAGTACTTC	CASSRTGGETQYF
TRBV9	-	TRBD1	TRBJ2-5	TGTGCCAGCAGCCCGCGGACAGGTTCCACTTCAGAGACCCAGTACTTC	CASSPRTGSTSETQYF
TRBV6-1	-	-	TRBJ2-7	TGTGCCAGCAGTGAAGCGCTGCACTACGAGCAGTACTTC	CASSEALHYEQYF
TRBV24-1	-	TRBD1	TRBJ1-5	TGTGCCACCAGTGATCCCAAGAGGGGGCGCGGGCCCCAGCATTTT	CATSDPKRGRGPQHF
TRBV3-1/TRBV3-2	-	TRBD2	TRBJ2-2	TGTGCCAGCAGCCATGGGGGCGGGGGGAGCACCGGGGAGCTGTTTTTT	CASSHGGGGSTGELFF
TRBV7-9	-	TRBD1	TRBJ1-1	TGTGCCAGCAGCTTAGAACAGGGGGGGAACACTGAAGCTTTCTTT	CASSLEQGGNTEAFF
TRBV5-5	-	TRBD2	TRBJ2-3	TGTGCCAGCAGCTCCCAACTTAAGACTAGCGGTGGCACAGATACGCAGTATTTT	CASSSQLKTSGGTDTQYF
TRBV5-4	-	TRBD1	TRBJ1-6	TGTGCCAGCAGCTTGGCCGGGACAGGACTCTCACCCCTCCACTTT	CASSLAGTGLSPLHF
TRBV30	once	-	TRBJ2-5	TGTGCCTGGAGCCGCCCCGGGATTCAAGAGACCCAGTACTTC	CAWSRPGIQETQYF
TRBV5-6	-	-	TRBJ2-2	TGTGCCAGCAGCTTGGCGGGTCCCTCCGGGGAGCTGTTTTTT	CASSLAGPSGELFF
TRBV5-1	-	-	TRBJ2-1	TGCGCCAGCAGCTTGGCGGGTTTCGCCTACAATGAGCAGTTCTTC	CASSLAGFAYNEQFF
TRBV7-9	once	-	TRBJ1-3	TGTGCCAGCAGCTCCGGACAGACCCCCAGACACACCATATATTTT	CASSSGQTPRHTIYF
TRBV3-1/TRBV3-2	-	-	TRBJ1-2	TGTGCCAGCAGCCAAGCGATCTCCGTTGGCTACACCTTC	CASSQAISVGYTF
TRBV7-2	-	-	TRBJ1-2	TGTGCCAGCAGCTTAGCGCTGGGGCGCTTGGGTGGCTACACCTTC	CASSLALGRLGGYTF
TRBV6-5	-	TRBD1	TRBJ1-5	TGTGCCAGCAGGGGGACAGGGGGCAGACAGCCCCAGCATTTT	CASRGTGGRQPQHF
TRBV5-4	-	-	TRBJ2-5	TGTGCCAGCAGCTCCAACACAGGGTCCCGGGGAGAGACCCAGTACTTC	CASSSNTGSRGETQYF
TRBV6-4	-	-	TRBJ2-1	TGTGCCAGCAGTGAACAAAGATACAATGAGCAGTTCTTC	CASSEQRYNEQFF
TRBV9	-	TRBD2	TRBJ2-3	TGTGCCAGCAGCCCAATAGCGGGGGCCGGCACAGATACGCAGTATTTT	CASSPIAGAGTDTQYF
TRBV7-6	once	TRBD1	TRBJ2-7	TGTGCCAGCAGCTTAGCGGGTGGACAGGGGAACGAGCAGTACTTC	CASSLAGGQGNEQYF
TRBV29-1	-	-	TRBJ2-5	TGCAGCGTTGCGATCGGTCTTTCCCAAGAGACCCAGTACTTC	CSVAIGLSQETQYF
TRBV6-6	-	-	TRBJ2-5	TGTGCCAGCAGTTACCCGGGGGCCGGTGGGACCCAGTACTTC	CASSYPGAGGTQYF
TRBV11-3	-	-	TRBJ2-7	TGTGCCAGCAGCTTGCAAGAGATCTACGAGCAGTACTTC	CASSLQEIYEQYF
TRBV6-5	-	-	TRBJ2-4	TGTGCCAGCAATCTGGGACTAGCCAAAAACATTCAGTACTTC	CASNLGLAKNIQYF
TRBV7-2	-	-	TRBJ1-1	TGTGCCACCCTTGGCGGGAACACTGAAGCTTTCTTT	CATLGGNTEAFF
TRBV19	-	-	TRBJ1-2	TGTGCCCTCCTAGTGAAAGACTATGGCTACACCTTC	CALLVKDYGYTF